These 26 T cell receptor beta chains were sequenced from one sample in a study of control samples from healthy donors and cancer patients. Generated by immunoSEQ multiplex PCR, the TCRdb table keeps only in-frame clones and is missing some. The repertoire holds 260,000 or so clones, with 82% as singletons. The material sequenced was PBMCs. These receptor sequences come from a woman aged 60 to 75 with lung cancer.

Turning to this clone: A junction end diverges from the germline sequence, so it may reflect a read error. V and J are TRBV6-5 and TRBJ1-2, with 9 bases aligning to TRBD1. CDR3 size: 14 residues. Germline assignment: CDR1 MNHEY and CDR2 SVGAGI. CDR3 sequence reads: CACRGTTGGYGYTF. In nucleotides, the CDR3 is TGTGCCTGCAGGGGAACGACAGGGGGCTATGGCTACACCTTC.

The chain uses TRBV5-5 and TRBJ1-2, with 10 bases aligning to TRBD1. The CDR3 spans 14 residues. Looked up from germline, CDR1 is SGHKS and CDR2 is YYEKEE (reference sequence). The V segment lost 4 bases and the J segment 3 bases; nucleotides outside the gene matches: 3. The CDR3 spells CASSRGQGDYGYTF. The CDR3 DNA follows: TGTGCCAGCAGCAGAGGACAGGGGGACTATGGCTACACCTTC. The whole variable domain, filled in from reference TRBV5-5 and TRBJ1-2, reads DAGVTQSPTHLIKTRGQQVTLRCSPISGHKSVSWYQQVLGQGPQFIFQYYEKEERGRGNFPDRFSARQFPNYSSELNVNALLLGDSALYLCASSRGQGDYGYTFGSGTRLTVV.

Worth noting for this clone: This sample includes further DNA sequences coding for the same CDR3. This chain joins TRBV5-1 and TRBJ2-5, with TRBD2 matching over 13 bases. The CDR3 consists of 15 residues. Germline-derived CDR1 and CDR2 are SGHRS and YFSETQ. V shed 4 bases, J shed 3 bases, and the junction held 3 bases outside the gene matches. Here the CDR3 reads CASSPGTSGEETQYF. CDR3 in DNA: TGCGCCAGCAGCCCCGGGACTAGCGGGGAAGAGACCCAGTACTTC.

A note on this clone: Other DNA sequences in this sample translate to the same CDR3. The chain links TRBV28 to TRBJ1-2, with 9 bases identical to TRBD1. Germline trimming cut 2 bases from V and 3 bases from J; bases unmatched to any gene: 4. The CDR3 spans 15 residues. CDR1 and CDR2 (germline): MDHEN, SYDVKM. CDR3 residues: CASSLRTGDYYGYTF. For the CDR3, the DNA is TGTGCCAGCAGTTTAAGGACAGGGGACTACTATGGCTACACCTTC.

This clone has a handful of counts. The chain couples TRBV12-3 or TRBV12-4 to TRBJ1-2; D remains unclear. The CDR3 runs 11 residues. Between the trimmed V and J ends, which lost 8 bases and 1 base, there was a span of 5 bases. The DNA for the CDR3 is TGTGCCAGCGCTTATAACTATGGCTACACCTTC. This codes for CASAYNYGYTF.

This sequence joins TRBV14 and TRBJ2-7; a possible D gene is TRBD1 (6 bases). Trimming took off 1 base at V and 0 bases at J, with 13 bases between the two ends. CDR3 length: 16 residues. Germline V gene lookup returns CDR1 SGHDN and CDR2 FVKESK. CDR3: CASSQGSGDYSYEQYF. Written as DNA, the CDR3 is TGTGCCAGCAGCCAAGGTTCAGGGGATTACTCCTACGAGCAGTACTTC.

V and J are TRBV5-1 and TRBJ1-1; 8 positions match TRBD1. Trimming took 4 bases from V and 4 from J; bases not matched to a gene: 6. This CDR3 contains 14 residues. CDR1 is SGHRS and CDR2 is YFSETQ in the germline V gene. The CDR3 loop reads CASSITGGATEAFF. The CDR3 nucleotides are TGCGCCAGCAGCATTACAGGGGGAGCCACTGAAGCTTTCTTT.

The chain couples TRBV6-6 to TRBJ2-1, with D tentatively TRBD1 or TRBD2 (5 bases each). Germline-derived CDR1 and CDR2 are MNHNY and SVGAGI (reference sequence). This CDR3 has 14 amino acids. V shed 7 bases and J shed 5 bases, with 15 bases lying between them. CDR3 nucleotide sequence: TGTGCCAGCACCTCCCGGGGCTCGGACAATGAGCAGTTCTTC. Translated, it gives CASTSRGSDNEQFF.

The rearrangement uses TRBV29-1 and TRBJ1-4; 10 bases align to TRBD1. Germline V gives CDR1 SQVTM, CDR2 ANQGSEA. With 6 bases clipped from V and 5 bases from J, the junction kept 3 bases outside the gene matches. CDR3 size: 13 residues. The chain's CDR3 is CSVVTGGNEKLFF. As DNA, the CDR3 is TGCAGCGTGGTGACAGGGGGCAATGAAAAACTGTTTTTT.

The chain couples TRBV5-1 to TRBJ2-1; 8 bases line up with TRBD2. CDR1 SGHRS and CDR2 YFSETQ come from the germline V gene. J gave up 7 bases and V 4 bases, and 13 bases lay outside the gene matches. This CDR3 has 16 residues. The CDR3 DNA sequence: TGCGCCAGCAGCCTTTTCGGGAGGGCCCTCTCGAATGAGCAGTTCTTC. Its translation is CASSLFGRALSNEQFF.

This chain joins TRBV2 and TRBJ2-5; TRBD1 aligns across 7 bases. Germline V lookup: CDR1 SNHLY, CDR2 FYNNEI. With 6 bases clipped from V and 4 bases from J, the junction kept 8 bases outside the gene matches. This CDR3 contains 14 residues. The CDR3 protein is CASSPRNRGETQYF. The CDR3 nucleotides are TGTGCCAGCAGCCCACGGAACAGGGGAGAGACCCAGTACTTC.

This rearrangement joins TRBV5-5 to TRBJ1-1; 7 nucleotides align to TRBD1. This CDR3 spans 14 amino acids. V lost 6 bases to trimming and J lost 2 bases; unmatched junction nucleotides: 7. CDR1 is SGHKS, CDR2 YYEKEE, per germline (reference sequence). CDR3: CASISGTVNTEAFF. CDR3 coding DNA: TGTGCCAGCATATCCGGGACAGTCAACACTGAAGCTTTCTTT.

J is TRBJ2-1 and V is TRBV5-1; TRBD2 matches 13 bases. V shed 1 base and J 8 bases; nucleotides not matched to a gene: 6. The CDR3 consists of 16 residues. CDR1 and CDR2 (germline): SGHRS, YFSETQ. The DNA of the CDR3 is TGCGCCAGCAGCTTGAGGCGGACTAGCGGGGGCGATGAGCAGTTCTTC. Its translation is CASSLRRTSGGDEQFF.

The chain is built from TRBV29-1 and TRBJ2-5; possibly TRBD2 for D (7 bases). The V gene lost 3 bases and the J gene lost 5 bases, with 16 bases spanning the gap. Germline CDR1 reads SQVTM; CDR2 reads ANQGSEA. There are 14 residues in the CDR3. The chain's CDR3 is CSVDGGGARETQYF. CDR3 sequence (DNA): TGCAGCGTTGACGGTGGGGGGGCTCGGGAGACCCAGTACTTC.

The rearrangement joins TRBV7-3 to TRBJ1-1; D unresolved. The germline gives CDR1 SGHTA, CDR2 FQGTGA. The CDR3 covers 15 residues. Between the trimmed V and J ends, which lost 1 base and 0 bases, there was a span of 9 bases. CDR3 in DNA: TGTGCCAGCAGCTTAAGTGGCAGCATGAACACTGAAGCTTTCTTT. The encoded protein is CASSLSGSMNTEAFF.

The CDR3 bases are TGTGCCAGCAGCTTACACAGGGTTAACACTGAAGCTTTCTTT. Translated, it gives CASSLHRVNTEAFF. This rearrangement joins TRBV11-1 to TRBJ1-1; D might be TRBD1 (6 bases). The germline V gene encodes CDR1 SGHAT and CDR2 FQDESV (reference sequence). Trimming shortened V by 2 bases and J by 2 bases, and 9 bases separated the two germline ends. CDR3 size: 14 residues.

In DNA form, the CDR3 reads TGTGCCATCAGCCCGCTTGGGGACAGGGGATACGAGCAGTACTTC. As protein: CAISPLGDRGYEQYF. The chain links TRBV10-3 to TRBJ2-7; TRBD1 agrees at 10 bases. Trimming cost V 6 bases and J 4 bases; bases outside gene matches: 9. The CDR3 covers 15 residues. The germline CDR1 and CDR2 sequences are ENHRY and SYGVKD.

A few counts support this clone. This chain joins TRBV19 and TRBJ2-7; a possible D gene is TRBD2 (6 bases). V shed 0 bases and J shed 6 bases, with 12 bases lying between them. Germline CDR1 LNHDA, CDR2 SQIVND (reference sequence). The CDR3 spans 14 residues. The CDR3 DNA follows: TGTGCCAGTAGTATAGATCCGGGGAGGCGCGAGCAGTACTTC. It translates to CASSIDPGRREQYF.

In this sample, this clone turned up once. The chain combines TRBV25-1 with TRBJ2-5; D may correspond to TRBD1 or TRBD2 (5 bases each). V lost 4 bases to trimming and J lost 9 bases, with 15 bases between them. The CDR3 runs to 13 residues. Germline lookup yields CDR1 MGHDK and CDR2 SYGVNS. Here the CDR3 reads CASSVIGLGAQYF. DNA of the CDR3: TGTGCCAGCAGTGTGATCGGGCTGGGGGCCCAGTACTTC. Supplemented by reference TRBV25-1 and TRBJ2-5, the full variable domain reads EADIYQTPRYLVIGTGKKITLECSQTMGHDKMYWYQQDPGMELHLIHYSYGVNSTEKGDLSSESTVSRIRTEHFPLTLESARPSHTSQYLCASSVIGLGAQYFGPGTRLLVL.

This CDR3 reads CASTRVGFYGYTF. The CDR3 nucleotides are TGTGCCAGCACCCGGGTGGGGTTCTATGGCTACACCTTC. V and J are TRBV28 and TRBJ1-2; D gene uncertain. Germline assignment: CDR1 MDHEN and CDR2 SYDVKM. With 7 bases removed from V and 4 bases from J, the gap between germline ends came to 13 bases. The CDR3 sequence is 13 residues long.

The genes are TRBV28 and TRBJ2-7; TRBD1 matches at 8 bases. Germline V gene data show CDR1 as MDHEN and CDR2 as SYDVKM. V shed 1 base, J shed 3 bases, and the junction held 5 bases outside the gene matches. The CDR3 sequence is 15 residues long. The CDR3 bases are TGTGCCAGCAGTTTATCTTCCACAGGGGGCTACGAGCAGTACTTC. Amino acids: CASSLSSTGGYEQYF.

As DNA, the CDR3 is TGTGCCAGCAGCCTGGGGACTAGCGGGTACAATGAGCAGTTCTTC. It translates to CASSLGTSGYNEQFF. J is TRBJ2-1 and V is TRBV5-4; 12 bases align to TRBD2. The CDR3 is 15 amino acids. The V and J ends lost 4 bases and 4 bases, in that order; junction bases with no gene match: 3. The V gene's germline CDR1 is SGHNT and CDR2 YYREEE (reference sequence).

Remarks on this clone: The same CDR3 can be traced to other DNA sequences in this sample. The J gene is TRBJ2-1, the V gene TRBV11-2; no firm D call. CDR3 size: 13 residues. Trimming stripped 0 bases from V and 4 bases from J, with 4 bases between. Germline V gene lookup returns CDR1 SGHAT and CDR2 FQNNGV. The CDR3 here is CASSLEPYNEQFF. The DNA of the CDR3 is TGTGCCAGCAGCTTAGAACCGTACAATGAGCAGTTCTTC.

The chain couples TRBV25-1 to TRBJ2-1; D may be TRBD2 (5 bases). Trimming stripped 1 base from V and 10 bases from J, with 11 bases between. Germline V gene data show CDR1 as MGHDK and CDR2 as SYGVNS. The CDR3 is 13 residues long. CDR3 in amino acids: CASSEWASPEQFF. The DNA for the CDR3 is TGTGCCAGCAGTGAATGGGCTAGCCCAGAGCAGTTCTTC.

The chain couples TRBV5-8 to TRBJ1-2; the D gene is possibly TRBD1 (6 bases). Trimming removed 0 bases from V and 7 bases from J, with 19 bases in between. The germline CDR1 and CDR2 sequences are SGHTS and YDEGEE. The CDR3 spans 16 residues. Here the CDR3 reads CASSLEASWGAPGYTF. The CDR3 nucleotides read TGTGCCAGCAGCTTGGAGGCGAGTTGGGGGGCCCCTGGCTACACCTTC.

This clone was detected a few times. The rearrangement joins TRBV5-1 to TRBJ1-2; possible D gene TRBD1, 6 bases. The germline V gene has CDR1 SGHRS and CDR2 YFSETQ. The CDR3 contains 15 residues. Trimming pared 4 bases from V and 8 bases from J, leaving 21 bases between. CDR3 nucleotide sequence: TGCGCCAGCAGCACCCAGGGGCCGTCCGAGGGCGGCTACACCTTC. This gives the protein CASSTQGPSEGGYTF.